The clone carrying this TCR beta chain was counted ten times or more. Antigen unknown. This specimen comes from a study of T-cell reconstitution after alpha-beta-depleted transplantation in children. Study outcomes and limitations: Recipient T cells and thymic progenitors that survived gave rise to the high TCRbeta diversity observed at day 60 in some patients. Expanded graft clones, several hundred of them, were reportedly the source of alpha-beta T cells about two months after transplant. Most T-cell counts and diversity one year after the transplant came from T cells that were newly produced.

As it was prepared, the TCRbeta library received unique molecular identifiers. MiXCR, applied by TCRdb to the PCR reads, yields one record per CDR3 protein. The sample holds 450,000 to 550,000 distinct CDR3 sequences; about an eighth are singletons and the top ten take 14%. The germline V gene encodes CDR1 MDHEN and CDR2 SYDVKM. V was clipped by 1 base and J by 2 bases; unmatched bases: 3. This CDR3 comprises 15 residues. This TCR came from a female patient aged 2 to 10 who had a stem cell transplant for aplastic anemia, so the T cells may come from the graft donor. The chain carries TRBV28 and TRBJ2-7; 9 nucleotides line up with TRBD2. The input for sequencing was PBMCs, mostly from graft donor cells, taken 180 days after TCRalphabeta/CD19-depleted stem cell transplant. CDR3 sequence reads: CASSLSASGAYEQYF. In DNA form, the CDR3 reads TGTGCCAGCAGTTTATCCGCTAGCGGGGCCTACGAGCAGTACTTC.